The present T cell receptor (beta chain) was sequenced within a study of T cells in Graves' hyperthyroidism and ophthalmopathy. General study findings and limits: Most clonotypes expanded in the thyroid (above 0.001) were also present in blood.

A word on this clonotype: Antigen unknown.

Exclusion criteria comprised uncontrolled infection, other autoimmune disease, pregnancy or lactation. TCR beta CDR3 sequences were amplified from RNA transcripts. Initially, a first-round RT-PCR of the TCR CDR3 employed the HTBI primer set. A single record per CDR3 protein comes from TCRdb applying MiXCR to the multiplex PCR reads. Found here are about 700,000 distinct CDR3 sequences, 45% of them singletons; the top ten hold less than 9%. The sequence came from an adult man with Graves' disease, either hyperthyroidism or ophthalmopathy (not recorded which). The sequenced sample consisted of peripheral blood or thyroid tissue (not recorded which).

The CDR3 DNA follows: TGCAGCGTTGAAGGAATGCAGGGGGCTAGAACAGATACGCAGTATTTT. Translation: CSVEGMQGARTDTQYF. V is TRBV29-1 and J is TRBJ2-3; 8 bases are shared with TRBD1. The trim removed 1 base at V and 3 bases at J, leaving 9 bases unmatched. The germline gives CDR1 SQVTM, CDR2 ANQGSEA. This CDR3 has 16 amino acids.